This T cell receptor beta chain appears in the sequencing data of a study of Ad26.COV2.S vaccination and SARS-CoV-2 variants. As for the study in general: In the COV1001 trial, the donor was in the Ad26.COV2.S arm.

V was clipped by 6 bases and J by 0 bases, with 15 bases between them. CDR3 length equals 16 residues. Looked up from germline, CDR1 is GTSNPN and CDR2 is SVGIG (reference sequence). The method was immunoSEQ multiplex PCR; TCRdb's version includes in-frame clones alone and lacks a portion of them. The repertoire holds 200,000 to 300,000 clones, with more than 75% as singletons. As to treatment: about 20 received Ad26.COV2.S at low or high dose, single or two shots; about 5 received placebo; per-sample allocation not given. Following the first vaccine or placebo injection, samples were taken on day 63. Vaccine was an Ad26 vector expressing Wuhan-strain SARS-CoV-2 spike.

This sequence joins TRBV30 and TRBJ1-6; D is perhaps TRBD1 (5 bases). The source was peripheral blood, collected in a trial of Ad26.COV2.S vaccine versus placebo. This receptor was identified in a person aged 18-65 years who received the Ad26.COV2.S COVID-19 vaccine or a placebo. The CDR3 DNA reads TGTGCCTGCCGTAGGGACGGCAGCTCCTATAATTCACCCCTCCACTTT. The encoded protein is CACRRDGSSYNSPLHF.